This T cell receptor (beta chain) derives from a study of molecular identifiers for immune sequencing clone quantification. It was from about 19,000 to 1,100,000 sorted cells, with 10%, 30% or 50% RNA, that naive CD8 libraries came. Study-level points and caveats: Shared barcodes on identical TCR molecules could underestimate the sizes of highly expanded clones. Clones exceeding 20 RNA copies carried over 99% of effector molecules but under 1% of naive-cell molecules.

The CDR3 runs to 17 residues. The V and J ends lost 0 bases and 6 bases respectively, with 19 bases between them. Per germline, CDR1 SGHKS and CDR2 YYEKEE (reference sequence). Making the bulk TCR libraries relied on previously described methods and listed TCR primers. TCRdb processed the PCR reads anew with MiXCR; each CDR3 protein has one entry. The data hold some 100,000 distinct CDR3 sequences, with 35% to 40% observed a single time. This clonotype was counted at least ten times. Its antigen is not known. The chain links TRBV5-5 to TRBJ1-5; possibly TRBD1 for D (6 bases). The source is a human donor in good health. Some libraries in this study had Jurkat cell RNA spiked in. The sequenced sample was naive CD8+ T cells from blood, with Jurkat cell RNA spiked in. Noted subset: FACS-sorted CD8+CD4-CCR7+CD45RA+ naive T cells. The CDR3 loop is CASSLAWFRGQGQPQHF. CDR3 DNA: TGTGCCAGCAGCTTGGCCTGGTTCCGGGGGCAGGGTCAGCCCCAGCATTTT. The whole variable domain, remainder taken from reference TRBV5-5 and TRBJ1-5, is DAGVTQSPTHLIKTRGQQVTLRCSPISGHKSVSWYQQVLGQGPQFIFQYYEKEERGRGNFPDRFSARQFPNYSSELNVNALLLGDSALYLCASSLAWFRGQGQPQHFGDGTRLSIL.